These T cell receptor beta chains were read from a single sample in a study of low-dose radiotherapy and immunotherapy resistance in tumors. A single record per CDR3 protein comes from TCRdb applying MiXCR to the reads. The table has about 30,000 distinct CDR3 sequences, around 47% seen once. The sample was PBMCs, taken after low-dose radiotherapy plus immunotherapy. The source of these receptors is a male donor with gallbladder cancer. CDR3s include the opening cysteine and the closing phenylalanine or tryptophan. The D gene is left open where the match is weak. A row's size may be missing; if present it is once, few, many or a size class.

j_call: TRBJ2-1
d_call: TRBD2
v_call: TRBV20-1
clone_size: -
cdr3_nt: TGCAGTGCTGAAAGCGGGAGCTCCTACAATGAGCAGTTCTTC
cdr3_aa: CSAESGSSYNEQFF

j_call: TRBJ2-5
d_call: -
v_call: TRBV27
clone_size: many
cdr3_nt: TGTGCCAGCAGGGAGGGGGTGAGATTCCGGGAGACCCAGTACTTC
cdr3_aa: CASREGVRFRETQYF

j_call: TRBJ1-2
d_call: TRBD1
v_call: TRBV4-1
clone_size: -
cdr3_nt: TGCGCCAGCAGCCAAGTTTCCGGGACAGTCTATGGCTACACCTTC
cdr3_aa: CASSQVSGTVYGYTF

j_call: TRBJ1-5
d_call: -
v_call: TRBV5-1
clone_size: few
cdr3_nt: TGCGCCAGCAGCGTGGGAGATCAGAACAATCAGCCCCAGCATTTT
cdr3_aa: CASSVGDQNNQPQHF

j_call: TRBJ2-1
d_call: TRBD1
v_call: TRBV14
clone_size: -
cdr3_nt: TGTGCCAGCAGCCAAGATACAGGGGTAAATGAGCAGTTCTTC
cdr3_aa: CASSQDTGVNEQFF

j_call: TRBJ2-7
d_call: -
v_call: TRBV12-3/TRBV12-4
clone_size: medium-sized
cdr3_nt: TGTGCCAGCAGTTTGTGGCGGGACTCCTACGAGCAGTACTTC
cdr3_aa: CASSLWRDSYEQYF

j_call: TRBJ2-3
d_call: -
v_call: TRBV27
clone_size: many
cdr3_nt: TGTGCCAGCGAGCGCACAGGGCGGGGCACAGATACGCAGTATTTT
cdr3_aa: CASERTGRGTDTQYF

j_call: TRBJ2-7
d_call: -
v_call: TRBV4-1
clone_size: -
cdr3_nt: TGCGCCAGCAGCCAAGATCGAATGACAGGACTGACAGGCTCCGAGCAGTACTTC
cdr3_aa: CASSQDRMTGLTGSEQYF

j_call: TRBJ1-3
d_call: -
v_call: TRBV10-3
clone_size: -
cdr3_nt: TGTGCCATCGCTGATAAGACAAGGCCTGGAAACACCATATATTTT
cdr3_aa: CAIADKTRPGNTIYF

j_call: TRBJ2-6
d_call: -
v_call: TRBV5-4
clone_size: medium-sized
cdr3_nt: TGTGCCAGCAGCTTGTCGGTGTCTGGGGCCAACGTCCTGACTTTC
cdr3_aa: CASSLSVSGANVLTF

j_call: TRBJ2-3
d_call: -
v_call: TRBV5-4
clone_size: -
cdr3_nt: -
cdr3_aa: CASSYERGNTIYFGEGSTDTQYF

j_call: TRBJ1-2
d_call: -
v_call: TRBV5-1
clone_size: -
cdr3_nt: TGCGCCAGCAGCCCCCGGGGGGGGGGCGCTTCCTATGGCTACACCTTC
cdr3_aa: CASSPRGGGASYGYTF

j_call: TRBJ1-1
d_call: -
v_call: TRBV5-8
clone_size: -
cdr3_nt: TGTGCCAGCAGCTCTCTCTTCAGGGGAGTCACTGAAGCTTTCTTT
cdr3_aa: CASSSLFRGVTEAFF

j_call: TRBJ2-2
d_call: TRBD2
v_call: TRBV6-6
clone_size: -
cdr3_nt: TGTGCCAGCAGGGGACTAGCGGTCCTCGGGGAGCTGTTTTTT
cdr3_aa: CASRGLAVLGELFF

j_call: TRBJ2-7
d_call: TRBD1
v_call: TRBV7-9
clone_size: many
cdr3_nt: TGTGCCAGCAGCAACGACAGGGTCGAGCAGTACTTC
cdr3_aa: CASSNDRVEQYF

j_call: TRBJ2-6
d_call: -
v_call: TRBV21-1
clone_size: medium-sized
cdr3_nt: TGTGCCAGCAGCTACAAACAGCGGCACAGTGGCGCCAACGTCCTGACTTTC
cdr3_aa: CASSYKQRHSGANVLTF

j_call: TRBJ2-5
d_call: TRBD1
v_call: TRBV19
clone_size: many
cdr3_nt: TGTGCCAGTAGTAGAAGGACAGGGAGGCTTGAGGAGACCCAGTACTTC
cdr3_aa: CASSRRTGRLEETQYF

j_call: TRBJ1-1
d_call: TRBD1
v_call: TRBV28
clone_size: -
cdr3_nt: TGTGCCAGCAGTTTTTGGGGCACAGGGGGCCATGGAGCTTTCTTT
cdr3_aa: CASSFWGTGGHGAFF

j_call: TRBJ1-1
d_call: -
v_call: TRBV29-1
clone_size: -
cdr3_nt: TGCAGCAAGGACGGCTTTTATGAAGCTTTCTTT
cdr3_aa: CSKDGFYEAFF

j_call: TRBJ1-4
d_call: TRBD1
v_call: TRBV29-1
clone_size: -
cdr3_nt: TGCAGCGTATCCACAGGGGGCTCTAATGAAAAACTGTTTTTT
cdr3_aa: CSVSTGGSNEKLFF

j_call: TRBJ1-5
d_call: -
v_call: TRBV6-2/TRBV6-3
clone_size: -
cdr3_nt: TGTGCCACCTCAGGGGATGTCCTTAGCAATCAGCCCCAGCATTTT
cdr3_aa: CATSGDVLSNQPQHF

j_call: TRBJ2-7
d_call: TRBD2
v_call: TRBV6-8
clone_size: many
cdr3_nt: TGTGCCAGCAGAAACCTTAGCGGGAGGAACTACGAGCAGTACTTC
cdr3_aa: CASRNLSGRNYEQYF

j_call: TRBJ1-3
d_call: -
v_call: TRBV5-3
clone_size: -
cdr3_nt: TGTGCCAGCAGTATCTCGGGACGCACTGCGGGAAACACCATATATTTT
cdr3_aa: CASSISGRTAGNTIYF

j_call: TRBJ2-6
d_call: -
v_call: TRBV29-1
clone_size: medium-sized
cdr3_nt: TGCAGCGTTGAAACCGGACAGAGGATATCTGGGGCCAACGTCCTGACTTTC
cdr3_aa: CSVETGQRISGANVLTF

j_call: TRBJ1-2
d_call: -
v_call: TRBV15
clone_size: once
cdr3_nt: TGTGCCACCAGCAGAGATGGTTCGGAGGGCTACACCTTC
cdr3_aa: CATSRDGSEGYTF

j_call: TRBJ1-6
d_call: TRBD1
v_call: TRBV12-3/TRBV12-4
clone_size: medium-sized
cdr3_nt: TGTGCCAGCAAATACACAGGGGGGGGTCAGTCACCCCTCCACTTT
cdr3_aa: CASKYTGGGQSPLHF

j_call: TRBJ2-1
d_call: -
v_call: TRBV5-5
clone_size: -
cdr3_nt: TGTGCCAGCAGCTGGAGAGAACCCTACAATGAGCAGTTCTTC
cdr3_aa: CASSWREPYNEQFF

j_call: TRBJ1-3
d_call: -
v_call: TRBV2
clone_size: medium-sized
cdr3_nt: TGTGCCAGCAGTGCGCAAGGGTGGGCAAACACCATATATTTT
cdr3_aa: CASSAQGWANTIYF

j_call: TRBJ2-7
d_call: TRBD1
v_call: TRBV27
clone_size: -
cdr3_nt: TGTGCCAGCAGCGAGGGACAGGGACCCTACGAGCAGTACTTC
cdr3_aa: CASSEGQGPYEQYF

j_call: TRBJ2-2
d_call: -
v_call: TRBV19
clone_size: -
cdr3_nt: TGTGCCAGTAGTATCTTGGCCAGGAGCACCGGGGAGCTGTTTTTT
cdr3_aa: CASSILARSTGELFF

j_call: TRBJ2-7
d_call: -
v_call: TRBV13
clone_size: few
cdr3_nt: TGTGCCAGCAGCTCGGAGGACTCCTACGAGCAGTACTTC
cdr3_aa: CASSSEDSYEQYF

j_call: TRBJ1-2
d_call: TRBD1
v_call: TRBV28
clone_size: -
cdr3_nt: TGTGCCAGCAGTGGCCGGGACAGCCCTGGCTATGGCTACACCTTC
cdr3_aa: CASSGRDSPGYGYTF

j_call: TRBJ2-7
d_call: TRBD2
v_call: TRBV29-1
clone_size: -
cdr3_nt: TGCAGCGTTGAAGTCCCGGGGACTAGCGGGGACGAGCAGTACTTC
cdr3_aa: CSVEVPGTSGDEQYF

j_call: TRBJ2-3
d_call: -
v_call: TRBV15
clone_size: -
cdr3_nt: TGTGCCACCAGCAGAGAGTCTGGAGCAGCCGCTCGCACAGATACGCAGTATTTT
cdr3_aa: CATSRESGAAARTDTQYF

j_call: TRBJ2-4
d_call: TRBD1
v_call: TRBV11-1
clone_size: few
cdr3_nt: TGTGCCAGCAGCTTAGCGGGACAGGGCCTAAACATTCAGTACTTC
cdr3_aa: CASSLAGQGLNIQYF

j_call: TRBJ1-5
d_call: -
v_call: TRBV5-6
clone_size: -
cdr3_nt: TGTGCCAGCAGCTTGGTAGGGAGGGATCAGCCCCAGCATTTT
cdr3_aa: CASSLVGRDQPQHF

j_call: TRBJ1-1
d_call: -
v_call: TRBV28
clone_size: many
cdr3_nt: TGTGCCAGCAGTTTAATGGGGCTCACTGAAGCTTTCTTT
cdr3_aa: CASSLMGLTEAFF

j_call: TRBJ2-1
d_call: -
v_call: TRBV6-5
clone_size: -
cdr3_nt: TGTGCCAGCACCTCCGGGGCTTACAATGAGCAGTTCTTC
cdr3_aa: CASTSGAYNEQFF

j_call: TRBJ2-3
d_call: -
v_call: TRBV23-1
clone_size: -
cdr3_nt: TGCGCCACGCCCCTGGTGGGGAGCACAGATACGCAGTATTTT
cdr3_aa: CATPLVGSTDTQYF

j_call: TRBJ2-7
d_call: TRBD1
v_call: TRBV24-1
clone_size: many
cdr3_nt: TGTGCCACCAGTGATGGGACAGGCGATAGCTCCTACGAGCAGTACTTC
cdr3_aa: CATSDGTGDSSYEQYF

j_call: TRBJ1-2
d_call: -
v_call: TRBV20-1
clone_size: medium-sized
cdr3_nt: TGCAGTGCTAGAGATAGTGGGGGAGCTAACTATGGCTACACCTTC
cdr3_aa: CSARDSGGANYGYTF

j_call: TRBJ2-2
d_call: TRBD2
v_call: TRBV7-6
clone_size: -
cdr3_nt: TGTGCCAGCAGCTGGACTAGCGGGGCCGACACCGGGGAGCTGTTTTTT
cdr3_aa: CASSWTSGADTGELFF

j_call: TRBJ2-5
d_call: -
v_call: TRBV28
clone_size: many
cdr3_nt: TGTGCCAGCAATTGGGGTCAAGAGACCCAGTACTTC
cdr3_aa: CASNWGQETQYF

j_call: TRBJ1-1
d_call: -
v_call: TRBV6-2/TRBV6-3
clone_size: -
cdr3_nt: TGTGCCAGCAGGGTTAGGACTAGCGGGGGGCTAGGGACTGAAGCTTTCTTT
cdr3_aa: CASRVRTSGGLGTEAFF

j_call: TRBJ2-4
d_call: -
v_call: TRBV7-2
clone_size: many
cdr3_nt: TGTGCCAGCAGCTCAATACCCAGACCTGAACCGTCAAAAAACATTCAGTACTTC
cdr3_aa: CASSSIPRPEPSKNIQYF

j_call: TRBJ2-1
d_call: -
v_call: TRBV5-4
clone_size: medium-sized
cdr3_nt: TGTGCCAGCAGCTTCGCGGGGCGCGATGAGCAGTTCTTC
cdr3_aa: CASSFAGRDEQFF

j_call: TRBJ1-1
d_call: -
v_call: TRBV6-2/TRBV6-3
clone_size: few
cdr3_nt: TGTGCCAGCAGAGACGGGACGGTCACTGAAGCTTTCTTT
cdr3_aa: CASRDGTVTEAFF

j_call: TRBJ2-7
d_call: -
v_call: TRBV12-3/TRBV12-4
clone_size: -
cdr3_nt: TGTGCCAGCAGTTTAGGGGCAGCCTACGAGCAGTACTTC
cdr3_aa: CASSLGAAYEQYF

j_call: TRBJ2-3
d_call: TRBD2
v_call: TRBV4-2
clone_size: -
cdr3_nt: TGTGCCAGCAGCCAAGTTATTTCGGGAGGGTATGTGGATACGCAGTATTTT
cdr3_aa: CASSQVISGGYVDTQYF